The 29 T cell receptor beta chains presented below share a single source sample, sequenced in a study of blood T cell repertoires in COVID-19. The data were produced by immunoSEQ multiplex PCR, yet TCRdb's version contains in-frame clones alone and is incomplete. The top ten clones hold 22% of a sample with more than 45,000 clones, about 81% of them seen once. The specimen was peripheral blood. The receptor set was obtained from a woman aged 55-69 years with acute or convalescent COVID-19.

The chain has TRBV30 and TRBJ1-1; D ambiguous. The germline gives CDR1 GTSNPN, CDR2 SVGIG (reference sequence). This CDR3 spans 14 amino acids. The V gene lost 3 bases and the J gene lost 2 bases, with 13 bases spanning the gap. Here the CDR3 DNA reads TGTGCCTGGAGGAGGGCAGGAGGTAACACTGAAGCTTTCTTT. This sequence encodes CAWRRAGGNTEAFF.

This chain joins TRBV5-5 and TRBJ1-2, with 8 bases identical to TRBD1. CDR3 length: 15 residues. Trimming removed 4 bases from V and 3 bases from J; junction bases left unmatched: 8. Germline lookup yields CDR1 SGHKS and CDR2 YYEKEE (reference sequence). Here the CDR3 reads CASSPAPDRDYGYTF. CDR3 DNA: TGTGCCAGCAGCCCCGCTCCGGACAGGGACTATGGCTACACCTTC.

The gene calls are TRBV18 and TRBJ2-7; D perhaps matches TRBD1 (6 bases). The CDR3 spans 15 residues. Trimming took off 6 bases at V and 2 bases at J, with 17 bases between the two ends. Germline CDR1 is KGHSH and CDR2 is LQKENI. CDR3: CASSQPGTLAYEQYF. As DNA, the CDR3 is TGTGCCAGCTCGCAACCCGGGACACTAGCCTACGAGCAGTACTTC.

The chain is built from TRBV5-1 and TRBJ2-2; the D gene is possibly TRBD2 (6 bases). The V and J ends lost 4 bases and 3 bases respectively, with 13 bases between them. Germline values: CDR1 SGHRS, CDR2 YFSETQ. The CDR3 has 15 amino acids. CDR3 DNA sequence: TGCGCCAGCAGCAGCTCCCCGGGAGACACCGGGGAGCTGTTTTTT. Translating gives CASSSSPGDTGELFF. Drawing the rest from reference TRBV5-1 and TRBJ2-2, the complete variable domain is KAGVTQTPRYLIKTRGQQVTLSCSPISGHRSVSWYQQTPGQGLQFLFEYFSETQRNKGNFPGRFSGRQFSNSRSEMNVSTLELGDSALYLCASSSSPGDTGELFFGEGSRLTVL.

This clone occurred once. V and J are TRBV4-3 and TRBJ2-3; TRBD2 might be the D (7 bases). V was shortened by 2 bases and J by 1 base, with 16 bases between the two germline ends. Germline values: CDR1 LGHNA, CDR2 YSLEER. The CDR3 sequence is 17 residues long. CDR3 in amino acids: CASSQSLGGAGTDTQYF. The DNA of the CDR3 is TGCGCCAGCAGCCAAAGTCTTGGGGGGGCGGGCACAGATACGCAGTATTTT.

V usage is TRBV3-1 (or the pseudogene TRBV3-2) and J usage is TRBJ1-1; 8 bases fit TRBD1. V was pared by 0 bases and J by 1 base, with 10 bases of the junction left unmatched. Germline V CDR1 and CDR2: LGHDT, YNNKEL (reference sequence). There are 18 residues in the CDR3. For the CDR3, the DNA is TGTGCCAGCAGCCAAGATCTCCGGACAGGGTACGGGAACACTGAAGCTTTCTTT. The encoded protein is CASSQDLRTGYGNTEAFF.

A few counts support this clone. V gene TRBV7-2 combines with J gene TRBJ2-5; D ambiguous. CDR1 is SGHTA and CDR2 is FQGNSA in the germline V gene. CDR3 length: 14 residues. Trimming removed 1 base from V and 2 bases from J, with 8 bases in between. The CDR3 region has the DNA TGTGCCAGCAGCTTAGTCGAACAGCAAGAGACCCAGTACTTC. This gives the protein CASSLVEQQETQYF.

V usage is TRBV6-1 and J usage is TRBJ2-7, with D tentatively TRBD2 (7 bases). The CDR3 is made up of 15 amino acids. CDR1 is MNHNS, CDR2 SASEGT, per germline. V lost 3 bases and J lost 2, with 14 bases in between. CDR3 sequence: CASSDLGGGPYEQYF. In nucleotides, the CDR3 is TGTGCCAGCAGTGATCTCGGCGGGGGCCCCTACGAGCAGTACTTC.

CDR3 loop: CASSPDISNQPQHF. The CDR3 DNA reads as TGCGCCAGCAGCCCCGACATTAGCAATCAGCCCCAGCATTTT. This chain uses TRBV4-1 with TRBJ1-5; no definite D call. Trimming left V 4 bases short and J 0 bases short, with 7 bases between. CDR1 is MGHRA and CDR2 is YSYEKL in the germline V gene. The CDR3 has 14 amino acids.

The chain carries TRBV6-6 and TRBJ1-2, with a possible D match to TRBD1 (5 bases). CDR3 size: 13 residues. Trimming left V 2 bases short and J 8 bases short, with 12 bases between. The germline V gene has CDR1 MNHNY and CDR2 SVGAGI (reference sequence). The CDR3 coding sequence is TGTGCCAGCAGTTACCCCGGCCAGGGCGGCTACACCTTC. It translates to CASSYPGQGGYTF.

The rearrangement links TRBV6-1 to TRBJ1-2; tentatively, D is TRBD1 (6 bases). The V end lost 2 bases, the J end lost 10 bases, and 14 bases lay between the germline ends. Germline assignment: CDR1 MNHNS and CDR2 SASEGT. The CDR3 totals 13 residues. The CDR3 bases are TGTGCCAGCAGTGAAACCCAGGGGAGAGACTACACCTTC. It translates to CASSETQGRDYTF.

CDR3 region: CASSLSRTSGGYEQYF. The CDR3 DNA is TGTGCCAGCAGCCTATCTCGGACTAGCGGGGGGTACGAGCAGTACTTC. The genes are TRBV3-1 (or the pseudogene TRBV3-2) and TRBJ2-7, with TRBD2 identical over 14 bases. V lost 4 bases and J lost 4; bases outside the gene matches: 6. From germline, CDR1 is LGHDT and CDR2 YNNKEL (reference sequence). The CDR3 spans 16 residues.

The chain uses TRBV6-1 and TRBJ1-2; 9 nucleotides line up with TRBD1. Germline V lookup: CDR1 MNHNS, CDR2 SASEGT. The trim removed 3 bases at V and 4 bases at J, leaving 6 bases unmatched. The CDR3 totals 15 residues. The CDR3 spells CASSEDRGGPYGYTF. DNA for the CDR3: TGTGCCAGCAGTGAGGACAGGGGCGGTCCCTATGGCTACACCTTC.

The chain employs TRBV7-2 and TRBJ2-3, with D possibly being TRBD1 (5 bases). This CDR3 contains 14 residues. The germline V gene encodes CDR1 SGHTA and CDR2 FQGNSA. V lost 1 base and J 2 bases, leaving 7 bases between the germline ends. The CDR3 region has the DNA TGTGCCAGCAGCTTAGAGGGGCTCACAGATACGCAGTATTTT. Protein: CASSLEGLTDTQYF.

In this sample, this clone turned up a few times. This sequence joins TRBV6-6 and TRBJ1-4, with D possibly TRBD1 on 6 matching bases. Trimming stripped 5 bases from V and 8 bases from J, with 18 bases between. This CDR3 has 15 residues. Germline values: CDR1 MNHNY, CDR2 SVGAGI (reference sequence). CDR3 sequence (DNA): TGTGCCAGCAGTCGCGGGGGGGCAAGTTACGAAAAACTGTTTTTT. The encoded protein is CASSRGGASYEKLFF.

This clone was counted a few times. The rearrangement joins TRBV24-1 to TRBJ1-2, with no clear D. V was trimmed by 0 bases and J by 5 bases, leaving 9 bases between them. Per the germline V gene, CDR1 is KGHDR and CDR2 is SFDVKD. The CDR3 covers 14 residues. The CDR3 here is CATSDLTRTYGYTF. The CDR3 bases are TGTGCCACCAGTGATTTGACTAGAACATATGGCTACACCTTC.

J is TRBJ1-1 and V is TRBV6-2 or TRBV6-3; 7 positions match TRBD1. The germline V gene has CDR1 MNHEY and CDR2 SVGEGT. The CDR3 contains 16 residues. V dropped 3 bases and J dropped 2; count of bases not matched to a gene: 9. This CDR3 is CASSYSHDRANTEAFF. The CDR3, as DNA: TGTGCCAGCAGTTATTCGCATGACAGGGCCAACACTGAAGCTTTCTTT.

V is TRBV3-1 (or the pseudogene TRBV3-2) and J is TRBJ2-7; the match to TRBD2 covers 15 bases. Losses at the gene ends were 6 bases for V and 2 bases for J; bases not matched to a gene: 5. From germline, CDR1 is LGHDT and CDR2 YNNKEL (reference sequence). The CDR3 extends over 16 amino acids. CDR3 protein: CASSRTSGGAAYEQYF. CDR3 nucleotide sequence: TGTGCCAGCAGTCGGACTAGCGGGGGGGCCGCCTACGAGCAGTACTTC.

The genes are TRBV24-1 and TRBJ1-2, with 8 bases identical to TRBD1. From germline, CDR1 is KGHDR and CDR2 SFDVKD. J was trimmed by 8 bases and V by 4 bases; bases with no gene match: 8. CDR3 size: 14 residues. The DNA of the CDR3 is TGTGCCACCAGTGACGGACAGGGCTATGGGGGCTACACCTTC. Translated, it gives CATSDGQGYGGYTF.

CDR3 sequence (DNA): TGTGCCAGCAGCTTAGAGGGGGTCTACAATGAGCAGTTCTTC. As protein: CASSLEGVYNEQFF. V gene TRBV7-8 combines with J gene TRBJ2-1; perhaps TRBD1 as D (6 bases). The V end was cut by 1 base, the J end by 3 bases, with 7 bases between. The CDR3 runs 14 residues. The germline V gene has CDR1 SGHVS and CDR2 FQNEAQ.

The V gene is TRBV5-4, the J gene TRBJ2-7; 7 bases map to TRBD2. V shed 4 bases, J shed 3 bases, and the junction held 4 bases outside the gene matches. Germline values: CDR1 SGHNT, CDR2 YYREEE (reference sequence). The CDR3 loop spans 13 amino acids. The CDR3 loop reads CASSPTSSYEQYF. The CDR3 nucleotides read TGTGCCAGCAGCCCGACTAGCAGCTACGAGCAGTACTTC.

Here the CDR3 reads CASSPRTPNTGELFF. CDR3 DNA sequence: TGCGCCAGCAGCCCCCGGACACCGAACACCGGGGAGCTGTTTTTT. The chain links TRBV5-1 to TRBJ2-2; perhaps TRBD1 as D (5 bases). The germline V and J ends were trimmed by 4 bases and 0 bases, with 10 bases remaining between them. The CDR3 is 15 amino acids. Germline V gives CDR1 SGHRS, CDR2 YFSETQ. Full variable domain (outside the CDR3, taken from reference TRBV5-1 and TRBJ2-2): KAGVTQTPRYLIKTRGQQVTLSCSPISGHRSVSWYQQTPGQGLQFLFEYFSETQRNKGNFPGRFSGRQFSNSRSEMNVSTLELGDSALYLCASSPRTPNTGELFFGEGSRLTVL.

The gene calls are TRBV19 and TRBJ2-7, with 7 nucleotides matching TRBD2. The ends lost 6 bases at V and 7 bases at J; junction bases unmatched: 12. This CDR3 is built from 14 residues. Germline loops: CDR1 LNHDA, CDR2 SQIVND (reference sequence). The CDR3 DNA reads as TGTGCCAGTAGGGGAAGGGGAGGGGCCGGTGAGCAGTACTTC. As protein: CASRGRGGAGEQYF.

The V and J genes are TRBV6-4 and TRBJ2-3; the match to TRBD2 covers 8 bases. The CDR3 has 15 amino acids. V gave up 0 bases and J gave up 5 bases; unmatched junction bases: 4. CDR1 and CDR2 from the germline V gene are MRHNA and SNTAGT. CDR3 sequence (DNA): TGTGCCAGCAGTGACTCTGGGACTAGTTTAGATACGCAGTATTTT. It yields the protein CASSDSGTSLDTQYF.

The rearrangement links TRBV5-4 to TRBJ2-7, with 9 bases matching TRBD1. The CDR3 contains 14 residues. With 4 bases clipped from V and 5 bases from J, the junction kept 7 bases outside the gene matches. Germline CDR1 reads SGHNT; CDR2 reads YYREEE (reference sequence). The CDR3 region has the DNA TGTGCCAGCAGCCATCGGACAGGGGTCCACGAGCAGTACTTC. This encodes CASSHRTGVHEQYF.

The DNA of the CDR3 is TGTGCCAGCAGCCAGAGGACAGGGGAAAGCACAGATACGCAGTATTTT. It translates to CASSQRTGESTDTQYF. The rearrangement joins TRBV3-1 (or the pseudogene TRBV3-2) to TRBJ2-3; 9 nucleotides line up with TRBD1. The CDR3 runs 16 residues. V was pared by 3 bases and J by 0 bases, with 4 bases of the junction left unmatched. In germline, CDR1 is LGHDT, CDR2 YNNKEL (reference sequence).

The chain employs TRBV7-2 and TRBJ2-3; no clear D gene. V shed 1 base and J shed 2 bases, with 13 bases lying between them. Germline V gene data show CDR1 as SGHTA and CDR2 as FQGNSA. This CDR3 contains 16 residues. The DNA of the CDR3 is TGTGCCAGCAGCTTAGGTTCTACCGTAAACACAGATACGCAGTATTTT. It yields the protein CASSLGSTVNTDTQYF.

V and J are TRBV2 and TRBJ1-2; 7 bases agree with TRBD1. CDR1 SNHLY and CDR2 FYNNEI come from the germline V gene. With V trimmed by 2 bases and J by 4 bases, 4 bases remained unmatched. The CDR3 length is 14 residues. CDR3 protein: CASSENRGVYGYTF. The CDR3, as DNA: TGTGCCAGCAGTGAAAACAGGGGCGTCTATGGCTACACCTTC.

V is TRBV5-6 and J is TRBJ1-6, with D unresolved. Trimming left V 4 bases short and J 2 bases short, with 16 bases between. CDR1 is SGHDT, CDR2 YYEEEE, per germline. This CDR3 spans 17 amino acids. CDR3 protein: CASSPDRGSTYNSPLHF. DNA for the CDR3: TGTGCCAGCAGCCCCGATCGTGGGAGTACCTATAATTCACCCCTCCACTTT.